This T cell receptor (beta chain) was identified during a study of T cells in Graves' hyperthyroidism and ophthalmopathy. The table lists this clonotype with many counts. The PBMCs were taken from approximately 11 ml of fresh peripheral blood. There were TCR beta CDR3 regions amplified from RNA transcripts. Initially, a first-round RT-PCR of the TCR CDR3 employed the HTBI primer set. TCRdb used MiXCR to reprocess the multiplex PCR reads, holding one entry per CDR3 protein. Among roughly 580,000 distinct CDR3 sequences listed, 11% to 15% were seen once. V dropped 7 bases and J dropped 11 bases, with 13 bases sitting between them. The germline CDR1 and CDR2 sequences are MNHEY and SMNVEV (reference sequence). This CDR3 has 11 residues.

The gene calls are TRBV27 and TRBJ2-3; D is unclear. This TCR derives from a woman in her thirties with Graves' hyperthyroidism that later progressed to Graves' ophthalmopathy. Sequencing input: blood. The CDR3 coding sequence is TGTGCCAGCAAACTAAGGGTTAGGCAGTATTTT. Translating it yields CASKLRVRQYF.